These 27 T cell receptor beta chains came from one sample sequenced in a study of TIL therapy for anti-PD-1-resistant metastatic lung cancer. Sequencing used immunoSEQ v3. The table came from immunoSEQ multiplex PCR; TCRdb's copy has only in-frame clones and leaves some out. This sample has tens of thousands of clones, with 79% found just once. The sample's time point: pre-treatment sample, taken before nivolumab and TIL therapy. Sequenced material: blood, taken at baseline. The receptors here all came from a woman between 30 and 80 years old with non-small cell lung cancer.

The V call is TRBV4-1, the J call TRBJ2-1; 9 nucleotides line up with TRBD1. The CDR3 is 16 amino acids. Germline CDR1 is MGHRA and CDR2 is YSYEKL. The ends lost 3 bases at V and 7 bases at J; junction bases unmatched: 10. The CDR3, as DNA: TGCGCCAGCAGCCATAGCTGGGGACAGGGTACGAATGAGCAGTTCTTC. Its protein product is CASSHSWGQGTNEQFF.

The V and J genes are TRBV28 and TRBJ2-7; possibly TRBD2 for D (5 bases). V was clipped by 5 bases and J by 3 bases, with 14 bases between them. The CDR3 is 14 amino acids. The germline CDR1 and CDR2 sequences are MDHEN and SYDVKM. As DNA, the CDR3 is TGTGCCAGCAGTCCCCTGGACGGGGACTACGAGCAGTACTTC. Amino acids: CASSPLDGDYEQYF.

This clone was counted once. DNA of the CDR3: TGTGCCAGCAGTGAAGCGCTTGGCCAGCGTAACTATGGCTACACCTTC. The encoded protein is CASSEALGQRNYGYTF. The chain combines TRBV6-1 with TRBJ1-2, with D unclear. Germline values: CDR1 MNHNS, CDR2 SASEGT. This CDR3 is built from 16 residues. V was clipped by 0 bases and J by 1 base, with 12 bases between them.

V is TRBV2 and J is TRBJ2-7, with D unclear. CDR3 length equals 13 residues. CDR1 and CDR2 (germline): SNHLY, FYNNEI. Trimming stripped 6 bases from V and 3 bases from J, with 12 bases between. Here the CDR3 reads CASRRVTVYEQYF. CDR3 nucleotides: TGTGCCAGCAGACGTGTGACTGTCTACGAGCAGTACTTC. Combining the CDR3 with reference TRBV2 and TRBJ2-7 gives the whole variable domain EPEVTQTPSHQVTQMGQEVILRCVPISNHLYFYWYRQILGQKVEFLVSFYNNEISEKSEIFDDQFSVERPDGSNFTLKIRSTKLEDSAMYFCASRRVTVYEQYFGPGTRLTVT.

This sequence joins TRBV4-2 and TRBJ2-7, with 8 positions matching TRBD2. CDR3 length: 16 amino acids. The junction had 11 bases not matched to a gene; V was cut back by 3 bases and J by 4 bases. CDR1 is LGHNA, CDR2 YNFKEQ, per germline. Here the CDR3 DNA reads TGTGCCAGCAGCCAGTCTTTAGGACTAGCTGGATACGAGCAGTACTTC. Its translation: CASSQSLGLAGYEQYF.

The rearrangement uses TRBV5-1 and TRBJ2-5, with D hard to call. The V gene lost 5 bases and the J gene lost 1 base, with 15 bases spanning the gap. The germline gives CDR1 SGHRS, CDR2 YFSETQ. This CDR3 has 15 residues. CDR3 sequence reads: CASSAAGSLQETQYF. For the CDR3, the DNA is TGCGCCAGCAGTGCGGCAGGCAGCCTCCAAGAGACCCAGTACTTC.

The rearrangement uses TRBV7-6 and TRBJ2-2; 9 bases align to TRBD2. CDR1 is SGHVS and CDR2 is FNYEAQ in the germline V gene. J gave up 6 bases and V 6 bases, and 5 bases lay outside the gene matches. This CDR3 region has 14 residues. Here the CDR3 reads CASRSGTSPGELFF. The DNA for the CDR3 is TGTGCCAGCAGATCCGGGACTAGCCCCGGGGAGCTGTTTTTT.

J is TRBJ1-1 and V is TRBV4-2; TRBD1 might be the D (5 bases). V gave up 3 bases and J gave up 1 base, with 12 bases separating them. CDR1 and CDR2 from the germline V gene are LGHNA and YNFKEQ. This CDR3 spans 15 amino acids. CDR3 bases: TGTGCCAGCAGCCAGACGACAGATCCGAACACTGAAGCTTTCTTT. Translated, it gives CASSQTTDPNTEAFF.

The chain links TRBV6-4 to TRBJ1-2; TRBD1 matches 10 bases. The ends lost 4 bases at V and 2 bases at J; junction bases unmatched: 7. Germline CDR1 is MRHNA and CDR2 is SNTAGT. The CDR3 loop spans 16 amino acids. CDR3 region: CASSANPGQGNYGYTF. In DNA, the CDR3 is TGTGCCAGCAGTGCAAACCCGGGACAGGGGAACTATGGCTACACCTTC.

The chain has TRBV10-2 and TRBJ2-3; D gene unclear. With 5 bases removed from V and 6 bases from J, the gap between germline ends came to 6 bases. Germline V gives CDR1 WSHSY, CDR2 SAAADI. The CDR3 has 11 residues. The CDR3 here is CASSSGDTQYF. The CDR3 nucleotides read TGCGCCAGCAGTTCTGGGGATACGCAGTATTTT.

V is TRBV7-2 and J is TRBJ2-7, with D perhaps given as TRBD1 or TRBD2 (5 bases each). With 0 bases removed from V and 1 base from J, the gap between germline ends came to 13 bases. The CDR3 sequence is 16 residues long. Germline CDR1 and CDR2: SGHTA and FQGNSA. The CDR3: CASSLAGTQTSYEQYF. As DNA, the CDR3 is TGTGCCAGCAGCTTAGCGGGGACGCAAACTTCCTACGAGCAGTACTTC.

The V and J genes are TRBV9 and TRBJ2-1; TRBD2 might be the D (5 bases). This CDR3 is 14 amino acids long. The V end was cut by 3 bases, the J end by 6 bases, with 13 bases between. Germline lookup yields CDR1 SGDLS and CDR2 YYNGEE. CDR3 in amino acids: CASSEYERGNEQFF. For the CDR3, the DNA is TGTGCCAGCAGCGAATATGAACGGGGCAATGAGCAGTTCTTC.

The chain is built from TRBV7-9 and TRBJ1-2; no reliable D call. The CDR3 spans 14 residues. The V gene's germline CDR1 is SEHNR and CDR2 FQNEAQ (reference sequence). V dropped 6 bases and J dropped 5 bases, with 16 bases sitting between them. CDR3 DNA: TGTGCCAGCAGTATCGATCAGGACGTATATGGCTACACCTTC. This sequence encodes CASSIDQDVYGYTF.

This clone was seen more than once but under ten times. CDR3 coding DNA: TGTGCCAGCAGGTACGACAGGCCACCTCTGTTTTTT. It is translated as CASRYDRPPLFF. The chain couples TRBV6-1 to TRBJ1-4; D perhaps matches TRBD1 (6 bases). Per germline, CDR1 MNHNS and CDR2 SASEGT. V gave up 6 bases and J gave up 14 bases, with 16 bases separating them. There are 12 residues in the CDR3.

V usage is TRBV6-1 and J usage is TRBJ1-2; D unresolved. Between the trimmed V and J ends, which lost 3 bases and 7 bases, there was a span of 6 bases. The CDR3 is 11 residues long. Per the germline V gene, CDR1 is MNHNS and CDR2 is SASEGT. In DNA form, the CDR3 reads TGTGCCAGCAGTGATCTTCTTGGCTACACCTTC. The encoded protein is CASSDLLGYTF.

The chain couples TRBV7-6 to TRBJ2-5; D is perhaps TRBD1 (6 bases). The V and J ends lost 5 bases and 1 base respectively, with 14 bases between them. Germline-derived CDR1 and CDR2 are SGHVS and FNYEAQ. The CDR3 runs 15 residues. CDR3 region: CASSMVTGPQETQYF. CDR3 nucleotides: TGTGCCAGCAGCATGGTGACAGGTCCCCAAGAGACCCAGTACTTC.

This chain joins TRBV21-1 and TRBJ2-1; the D call TRBD2 from the table was never checked on the DNA. TRBV21-1 is listed as a pseudogene. The CDR3 totals 17 residues. The CDR3 DNA reads as TGTGCCAGCAGTAAAGAAACCGGCGGGGGCCCCTACAATGAGCAGTTCTTC. Translating it yields CASSKETGGGPYNEQFF.

This chain links TRBV9 with TRBJ2-1; 7 bases line up with TRBD2. CDR3 length: 18 amino acids. Germline loops: CDR1 SGDLS, CDR2 YYNGEE. V shed 1 base and J 0 bases; nucleotides not matched to a gene: 10. The CDR3 DNA sequence: TGTGCCAGCAGCGTACCCCGGGGGAGGGGAAGCTCCTACAATGAGCAGTTCTTC. It yields the protein CASSVPRGRGSSYNEQFF.

This chain joins TRBV28 and TRBJ1-4; D is uncertain. CDR1 is MDHEN, CDR2 SYDVKM, per germline. V was trimmed by 7 bases and J by 2 bases, leaving 14 bases between them. This CDR3 is built from 15 residues. The CDR3 bases are TGTGCCAGCACCCAAGGAGGGAGTACTAATGAAAAACTGTTTTTT. Its translation is CASTQGGSTNEKLFF.

The V gene is TRBV9, the J gene TRBJ2-2; unclear D gene. The CDR3 has 15 residues. V lost 0 bases, J lost 3 bases, and 9 bases lay in between. Germline lookup yields CDR1 SGDLS and CDR2 YYNGEE. CDR3 coding DNA: TGTGCCAGCAGCGTAGGGCTACCTGACACCGGGGAGCTGTTTTTT. Its translation: CASSVGLPDTGELFF.

The rearrangement joins TRBV1 to TRBJ2-1; TRBD2, the table's D call, lacks a check against the DNA. TRBV1 is marked as a pseudogene. The CDR3 runs to 19 residues. The CDR3 DNA reads TGCACCAGCAGCCAATATAGCGGTACTAAAGATTACTCCTACAATGAGCAGTTCTTC. This translates into CTSSQYSGTKDYSYNEQFF.

V and J are TRBV11-3 and TRBJ2-3, with 9 bases identical to TRBD1. The CDR3 spans 15 residues. V trimming: 5 bases; J trimming: 4 bases; junction bases outside the gene matches: 7. Germline CDR1 SGHNT, CDR2 YENEEA. The CDR3 bases are TGTGCCAGCAGCCCAGGACAGGGGTTAGCAGATACGCAGTATTTT. Translated: CASSPGQGLADTQYF.

The gene calls are TRBV9 and TRBJ2-3; 8 bases map to TRBD1. Germline trimming cut 3 bases from V and 3 bases from J; bases unmatched to any gene: 9. The CDR3 has 16 residues. Germline values: CDR1 SGDLS, CDR2 YYNGEE. This chain's CDR3 is CASSARTGKITDTQYF. The CDR3 DNA sequence: TGTGCCAGCAGCGCCCGGACAGGGAAAATTACAGATACGCAGTATTTT.

V and J are TRBV19 and TRBJ2-2; 10 bases are a match to TRBD2. The germline V gene has CDR1 LNHDA and CDR2 SQIVND (reference sequence). This CDR3 has 14 amino acids. The trim removed 7 bases at V and 2 bases at J, leaving 1 base unmatched. The CDR3 DNA is TGTGCCAGTAAACTAGCGGGAAACACCGGGGAGCTGTTTTTT. This translates into CASKLAGNTGELFF.

The DNA of the CDR3 is TGTGCCAGCAGCCCCCTCGGGTATACGCAGTATTTT. This gives the protein CASSPLGYTQYF. The chain recombines TRBV11-1 with TRBJ2-3; no reliable D call. This CDR3 has 12 residues. CDR1 and CDR2 (germline): SGHAT, FQDESV (reference sequence). Trimming removed 5 bases from V and 7 bases from J, with 10 bases in between.

This clone was seen only a few times. V usage is TRBV2 and J usage is TRBJ2-7; 7 bases are shared with TRBD1. V gave up 4 bases and J gave up 1 base; unmatched junction bases: 4. Germline values: CDR1 SNHLY, CDR2 FYNNEI. The CDR3 is 14 residues long. CDR3 sequence (DNA): TGTGCCAGCAGTGGACAGGGAGAATCCTACGAGCAGTACTTC. Amino acids: CASSGQGESYEQYF.

Remarks on this clone: One end of the junction fails to match germline, which may point to a read error. CDR3 protein: CASSLSYDYYEQFF. The CDR3 DNA sequence: TGTGCCAGCAGCCTATCATATGACTACTATGAGCAGTTCTTC. The chain is built from TRBV5-5 and TRBJ2-1, with D possibly TRBD2 on 5 matching bases. From germline, CDR1 is SGHKS and CDR2 YYEKEE (reference sequence). The CDR3 contains 14 residues.